The rows below give T cell receptor beta chains drawn from one sample of a study of a mutant IDH1 vaccine in newly diagnosed glioma. Assay: immunoSEQ multiplex PCR; the TCRdb copy retains only in-frame clones and omits some. Here the sample spans tens of thousands of clones, roughly 74% being singletons. Their target antigens are unknown. Sequencing was performed on PBMCs, taken from a glioma patient whose treatment included an IDH1 peptide vaccine. All receptors derive from a man aged 45-65 years with glioma. Both conserved end residues are part of each CDR3. Fields, in order: D gene, J gene, clone size, V gene, CDR3 DNA, CDR3 protein. The D gene is left open where the match is weak. Part of the rows lack a size; the others show once, few, many or a class for expanded clones.

D: TRBD1
J: TRBJ1-1
size: -
V: TRBV30
DNA: TGTGCCTGGAGTGCAACACCCGGGACAGACGCTTTCTTT
CDR3: CAWSATPGTDAFF

D: -
J: TRBJ2-7
size: -
V: TRBV27
DNA: TGTGCCAGCAGCCCTGGCGGGCCCTACGAGCAGTACTTC
CDR3: CASSPGGPYEQYF

D: -
J: TRBJ2-1
size: -
V: TRBV19
DNA: TGTGCCAGTAGTACCTCTAGCGTTGAGCAGTTCTTC
CDR3: CASSTSSVEQFF

D: -
J: TRBJ2-7
size: -
V: TRBV4-2
DNA: TGTGCCAGCAGCCAGAGCCCGGAGCCGTACGAGCAGTACTTC
CDR3: CASSQSPEPYEQYF

D: -
J: TRBJ1-3
size: -
V: TRBV25-1
DNA: TGTGCCAGCACAGCCACCTCTGGAAACACCATATATTTT
CDR3: CASTATSGNTIYF

D: -
J: TRBJ2-7
size: -
V: TRBV7-2
DNA: TGTGCCAGCAGCTCCGCGGTAGAGCAGTACTTC
CDR3: CASSSAVEQYF

D: TRBD1
J: TRBJ1-1
size: -
V: TRBV2
DNA: TGTGCCAAGGGACAGGGGAACACTGAAGCTTTCTTT
CDR3: CAKGQGNTEAFF

D: TRBD1
J: TRBJ1-1
size: -
V: TRBV7-8
DNA: TGTGCCAGCAGCTTTACAGGGGAGACTGAAGCTTTCTTT
CDR3: CASSFTGETEAFF

D: -
J: TRBJ1-2
size: -
V: TRBV28
DNA: TGTGCCAGCAGCCCCCCTAGAGGGTTGGATGGCTACACCTTC
CDR3: CASSPPRGLDGYTF

D: -
J: TRBJ1-5
size: -
V: TRBV5-1
DNA: TGCGCCAGCAGCCTCGGGGACGAAGAAGGTCAGCCCCAGCATTTT
CDR3: CASSLGDEEGQPQHF

D: TRBD2
J: TRBJ2-7
size: once
V: TRBV7-6
DNA: TGTGCCAGCAGTCTCAAGGGCGGGGGGATGGGAGAGCAGTACTTC
CDR3: CASSLKGGGMGEQYF

D: TRBD1
J: TRBJ1-5
size: -
V: TRBV18
DNA: TGTGCCAGCTCTCCGGGACAGGGTAAACAGCCCCAGCATTTT
CDR3: CASSPGQGKQPQHF

D: -
J: TRBJ1-2
size: -
V: TRBV6-5
DNA: TGTGCCAGCAGCAGATCTTCAGGCTCTCATGGCTACACCTTC
CDR3: CASSRSSGSHGYTF

D: -
J: TRBJ2-1
size: -
V: TRBV13
DNA: TGTGCCAGCATGTTGGGCATAAGGTCCTACAATGAGCAGTTCTTC
CDR3: CASMLGIRSYNEQFF

D: -
J: TRBJ2-2
size: -
V: TRBV29-1
DNA: TGCAGCGCCAGGCTGGTGTTCCCCGGGGAGCTGTTTTTT
CDR3: CSARLVFPGELFF

D: TRBD1
J: TRBJ1-4
size: many
V: TRBV7-9
DNA: TGTGCCAGCAGCGGACAGGACAGGGCGGACGAAAAACTGTTTTTT
CDR3: CASSGQDRADEKLFF

D: -
J: TRBJ2-2
size: -
V: TRBV2
DNA: TGTGCCAGCAGCGCCGGGACATCGAACACCGGGGAGCTGTTTTTT
CDR3: CASSAGTSNTGELFF

D: -
J: TRBJ2-7
size: -
V: TRBV10-3
DNA: TGTGCCATCAGTGAGAGAGGAAGCCACGAGCAGTACTTC
CDR3: CAISERGSHEQYF

D: -
J: TRBJ1-3
size: -
V: TRBV9
DNA: TGTGCCAGCAGCCGGGCAGTTGTGGCTAACACCATATATTTT
CDR3: CASSRAVVANTIYF

D: TRBD1
J: TRBJ1-2
size: -
V: TRBV27
DNA: TGTGCCAGCAGTAGTAACCGACAGGGGAACTATGGCTACACCTTC
CDR3: CASSSNRQGNYGYTF

D: -
J: TRBJ1-2
size: -
V: TRBV7-9
DNA: TGTGCCAGCAGCCCCATCGTGGCACCCGCTAGCGATGGCTACACCTTC
CDR3: CASSPIVAPASDGYTF

D: -
J: TRBJ1-1
size: -
V: TRBV6-4
DNA: TGTGCCAGCAGTGACTCGAGTCAAGGGGGAGTTGAAGCTTTCTTT
CDR3: CASSDSSQGGVEAFF

D: -
J: TRBJ1-5
size: few
V: TRBV6-5
DNA: TGTGCCAGCAGCTACACATTCAGTGAAGGACAGCCCCAGCATTTT
CDR3: CASSYTFSEGQPQHF

D: TRBD1
J: TRBJ2-2
size: -
V: TRBV30
DNA: TGTGCCTGGAGTCCTGGACAGGGGTCTACCGGGGAGCTGTTTTTT
CDR3: CAWSPGQGSTGELFF

D: TRBD1
J: TRBJ2-1
size: -
V: TRBV9
DNA: TGTGCCAGCAGCGTAGGGACAGGGGGCTTGAATGAGCAGTTCTTC
CDR3: CASSVGTGGLNEQFF

D: -
J: TRBJ1-5
size: once
V: TRBV5-1
DNA: TGCGCCAGCAGCCCCTCAGGGGAGGGTCAGCCCCAGCATTTT
CDR3: CASSPSGEGQPQHF

D: -
J: TRBJ1-4
size: -
V: TRBV4-3
DNA: TGCGCCAGCAGCCAAGGGAGGGGAGGAGGGGAGAAACTGTTTTTT
CDR3: CASSQGRGGGEKLFF

D: -
J: TRBJ2-7
size: -
V: TRBV30
DNA: TGTGCCTGGAGGCCTAGACTAATCGGGGGGCCCGACTCCTACGAGCAGTACTTC
CDR3: CAWRPRLIGGPDSYEQYF

D: -
J: TRBJ1-6
size: -
V: TRBV5-1
DNA: TGCGCCAGCAGCTTGACAACCGACGGCTCCTATAATTCACCCCTCCACTTT
CDR3: CASSLTTDGSYNSPLHF

D: TRBD1
J: TRBJ2-1
size: -
V: TRBV5-1
DNA: TGCGCCAGCAGCTTGTACCAGGGGGCTAACAATGAGCAGTTCTTC
CDR3: CASSLYQGANNEQFF

D: -
J: TRBJ2-3
size: -
V: TRBV9
DNA: TGTGCCAGCAGCGTAGAAAGGAATCGGGGGACAGATACGCAGTATTTT
CDR3: CASSVERNRGTDTQYF

D: TRBD1
J: TRBJ2-1
size: -
V: TRBV5-8
DNA: TGTGCCAGCAGCACAGACAGGGGTAATGAGCAGTTCTTC
CDR3: CASSTDRGNEQFF

D: -
J: TRBJ2-3
size: -
V: TRBV30
DNA: TGTGCCTGGAGTGACGGCAAGGGGGGTACGCAGTATTTT
CDR3: CAWSDGKGGTQYF

D: -
J: TRBJ1-1
size: -
V: TRBV14
DNA: TGTGCCAGCAGCCAAAACGGGAACACTGAAGCTTTCTTT
CDR3: CASSQNGNTEAFF

D: TRBD1
J: TRBJ2-3
size: -
V: TRBV29-1
DNA: TGCAGCGCTGAGGGAGGGGGACAGGGGAGCACAGATACGCAGTATTTT
CDR3: CSAEGGGQGSTDTQYF

D: -
J: TRBJ1-4
size: few
V: TRBV5-6
DNA: TGTGCCAGCAGCTTGGGGGGAGTTAATGAAAAACTGTTTTTT
CDR3: CASSLGGVNEKLFF

D: -
J: TRBJ2-1
size: -
V: TRBV9
DNA: TGTGCCAGCAGCGTAAACGGGTACGGTGAGCAGTTCTTC
CDR3: CASSVNGYGEQFF

D: TRBD1
J: TRBJ1-1
size: few
V: TRBV10-1
DNA: TGCGCCAGCGGGGAAACAGGGGCCGAAGCTTTCTTT
CDR3: CASGETGAEAFF

D: -
J: TRBJ1-5
size: -
V: TRBV27
DNA: TGTGCCAGCAGTCCGATGAACAATCAGCCCCAGCATTTT
CDR3: CASSPMNNQPQHF

D: TRBD2
J: TRBJ2-3
size: -
V: TRBV6-5
DNA: TGTGCCAGCAGTTGGGAGGGTCTTAGCACAGATACGCAGTATTTT
CDR3: CASSWEGLSTDTQYF

D: TRBD1
J: TRBJ1-4
size: few
V: TRBV19
DNA: TGTGCCAGTCTTTTTACAGGGGGCGATGAAAAACTGTTTTTT
CDR3: CASLFTGGDEKLFF

D: TRBD2
J: TRBJ2-4
size: -
V: TRBV27
DNA: TGTGCCAGCAGTTCGACTAGCGGGGGGAAAAACATTCAGTACTTC
CDR3: CASSSTSGGKNIQYF

D: TRBD1
J: TRBJ2-2
size: few
V: TRBV2
DNA: TGTGCCAGTTACTCCGGGACAGGGAAGGGGAACACCGGGGAGCTGTTTTTT
CDR3: CASYSGTGKGNTGELFF

D: TRBD1
J: TRBJ1-2
size: few
V: TRBV5-6
DNA: TGTGCCAGCAGCTATGGACAGGGGGGCTATGGCTACACCTTC
CDR3: CASSYGQGGYGYTF

D: -
J: TRBJ1-3
size: -
V: TRBV19
DNA: TGTGCCATACGATTTGGAAACACCATATATTTT
CDR3: CAIRFGNTIYF

D: -
J: TRBJ1-1
size: -
V: TRBV9
DNA: TGTGCCAGCAGCGTAGGGGAGGGGCCGGGGAACGCTGAAGCTTTCTTT
CDR3: CASSVGEGPGNAEAFF

D: -
J: TRBJ2-7
size: -
V: TRBV25-1
DNA: TGTGCCACCCTGTCCCCGGGGCTGTACGAGCAGTACTTC
CDR3: CATLSPGLYEQYF

D: -
J: TRBJ1-4
size: once
V: TRBV7-3
DNA: TGTGCCAGCAGCTCACGGGGAGGGAAAGGAGAAAAACTGTTTTTT
CDR3: CASSSRGGKGEKLFF

D: -
J: TRBJ1-3
size: -
V: TRBV29-1
DNA: TGCAGCGTTGCCCCTCAATCTGGAAACACCATATATTTT
CDR3: CSVAPQSGNTIYF

D: -
J: TRBJ1-5
size: -
V: TRBV30
DNA: TGTGCCTGGAGTCAGGGGCCTAGCAATCAGCCCCAGCATTTT
CDR3: CAWSQGPSNQPQHF

D: -
J: TRBJ1-2
size: -
V: TRBV30
DNA: TGTGCCTGGAGTGTAGCCACCCGGGAGGGTGGCTACACCTTC
CDR3: CAWSVATREGGYTF

D: -
J: TRBJ2-7
size: few
V: TRBV10-3
DNA: TGTGCCATCAGTGAGTCGGCGCGGGACCAACAACACTTC
CDR3: CAISESARDQQHF

D: -
J: TRBJ2-7
size: -
V: TRBV7-9
DNA: TGTGCCAGCAGCTTAGCGCAGATCGACTACGAGCAGTACTTC
CDR3: CASSLAQIDYEQYF